This T cell receptor (beta chain) derives from a study of blood T cell repertoires in COVID-19. Across the study: COVID-19 samples from acute and convalescent phases originated in the United States, Italy and Spain. The cDNA or gDNA used as material had been derived from T cells, B-cell-depleted T cells, or PBMCs.

Here immunoSEQ multiplex PCR was the method, and the copy in TCRdb shows in-frame clones only, minus some. The profile shows approximately 300,000 clones, 85% to 95% of them singletons. All enrollees were roughly 18 to 95 years old and from 25 or so US areas. A COVID-19 case had been met by exposed participants during the 2 weeks before study entry. The TCR comes from a woman aged 25 to 39 who had been exposed to COVID-19. The sequenced sample was PBMCs or T cells enriched from blood (not recorded which).

Here the CDR3 reads CASSEGQSSGNTIYF. The CDR3 nucleotides read TGTGCCAGCAGCGAGGGACAGTCCTCTGGAAACACCATATATTTT. V usage is TRBV6-5 and J usage is TRBJ1-3; 7 positions match TRBD1. CDR3 length equals 15 residues. Germline loops: CDR1 MNHEY, CDR2 SVGAGI. Germline trimming cut 6 bases from V and 0 bases from J; bases unmatched to any gene: 5.